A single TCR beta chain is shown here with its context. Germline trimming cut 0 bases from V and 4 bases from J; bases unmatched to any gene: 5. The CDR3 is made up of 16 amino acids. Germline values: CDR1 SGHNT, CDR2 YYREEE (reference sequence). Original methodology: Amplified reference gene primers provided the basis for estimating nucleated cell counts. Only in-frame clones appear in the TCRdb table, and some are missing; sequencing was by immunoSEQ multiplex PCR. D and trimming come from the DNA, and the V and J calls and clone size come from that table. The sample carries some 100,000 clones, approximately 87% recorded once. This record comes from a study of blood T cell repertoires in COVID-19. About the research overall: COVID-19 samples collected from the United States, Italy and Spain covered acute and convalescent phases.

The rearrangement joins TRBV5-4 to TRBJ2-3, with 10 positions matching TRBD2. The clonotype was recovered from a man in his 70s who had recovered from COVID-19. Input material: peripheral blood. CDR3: CASSLDPAGGSDTQYF. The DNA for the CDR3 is TGTGCCAGCAGCTTGGATCCAGCGGGAGGGTCAGATACGCAGTATTTT.